Listed here are 21 T cell receptor beta chains from one sample, sequenced in a study of blood T cell repertoires in COVID-19. TCRdb's copy holds only in-frame clones and misses some; the assay was immunoSEQ multiplex PCR. This table holds 90,000 to 150,000 clones, more than 60% found once. Sequencing was carried out using peripheral blood. These receptors were obtained from a man between 45 and 60 years old with acute or convalescent COVID-19.

The chain carries TRBV19 and TRBJ1-2; D possibly corresponds to TRBD1 (6 bases). The CDR3 consists of 14 residues. V lost 5 bases, J lost 8 bases, and 18 bases lay in between. The germline gives CDR1 LNHDA, CDR2 SQIVND (reference sequence). CDR3 residues: CASSLRTEPPGYTF. The CDR3 DNA follows: TGTGCCAGTAGTTTACGGACAGAGCCGCCGGGCTACACCTTC. Variable domain in full (rest from reference TRBV19 and TRBJ1-2): DGGITQSPKYLFRKEGQNVTLSCEQNLNHDAMYWYRQDPGQGLRLIYYSQIVNDFQKGDIAEGYSVSREKKESFPLTVTSAQKNPTAFYLCASSLRTEPPGYTFGSGTRLTVV.

The J gene is TRBJ2-3, the V gene TRBV28; TRBD2 matches 9 bases. CDR1 and CDR2 from the germline V gene are MDHEN and SYDVKM. The CDR3 sequence is 15 residues long. Trimming removed 2 bases from V and 7 bases from J; junction bases left unmatched: 7. The CDR3 loop is CASSLGVAGGYTQYF. Here the CDR3 DNA reads TGTGCCAGCAGTTTAGGTGTGGCGGGAGGGTATACGCAGTATTTT. Looking up the rest from reference TRBV28 and TRBJ2-3 gives the full variable domain: DVKVTQSSRYLVKRTGEKVFLECVQDMDHENMFWYRQDPGLGLRLIYFSYDVKMKEKGDIPEGYSVSREKKERFSLILESASTNQTSMYLCASSLGVAGGYTQYFGPGTRLTVL.

The V call is TRBV30, the J call TRBJ2-3, with 11 bases lining up with TRBD2. The CDR3 loop spans 14 amino acids. Germline V gives CDR1 GTSNPN, CDR2 SVGIG (reference sequence). After removal of 4 bases from V and 3 bases from J, the junction contained 3 bases not matched to a gene. The DNA of the CDR3 is TGTGCCTGGACAGGACTAGCGGGTACAGATACGCAGTATTTT. This sequence encodes CAWTGLAGTDTQYF.

The chain has TRBV28 and TRBJ2-3, with no clear D. Germline V lookup: CDR1 MDHEN, CDR2 SYDVKM. V shed 2 bases and J shed 6 bases, with 9 bases lying between them. The CDR3 contains 13 residues. The CDR3 DNA sequence: TGTGCCAGCAGTTTACCTAGGATGGATACGCAGTATTTT. Its protein product is CASSLPRMDTQYF.

The CDR3, as DNA: TGTGCCAGCTCACCACTTGCTCGGACAGGGAACAATCAGCCCCAGCATTTT. This codes for CASSPLARTGNNQPQHF. The chain joins TRBV18 to TRBJ1-5, with 8 bases fitting TRBD1. V was pared by 1 base and J by 3 bases, with 8 bases of the junction left unmatched. Germline V gives CDR1 KGHSH, CDR2 LQKENI. There are 17 residues in the CDR3.

The chain has TRBV4-1 and TRBJ2-7; 11 positions match TRBD1. Germline trimming cut 4 bases from V and 4 bases from J; bases unmatched to any gene: 3. The CDR3 is 14 residues long. Germline V gene data show CDR1 as MGHRA and CDR2 as YSYEKL. In DNA form, the CDR3 reads TGCGCCAGCAGCCCGGGACAGGGGGGATACGAGCAGTACTTC. Amino acid sequence: CASSPGQGGYEQYF.

This chain joins TRBV29-1 and TRBJ2-6, with D possibly being TRBD1 (5 bases). The CDR3 spans 14 residues. V was cut by 4 bases and J by 1 base, with 8 bases left in between. Germline V CDR1 and CDR2: SQVTM, ANQGSEA. CDR3 sequence (DNA): TGCAGCGTTGGATCAGGGTCTGGGGCCAACGTCCTGACTTTC. Its translation: CSVGSGSGANVLTF.

This sequence joins TRBV11-3 and TRBJ2-2; 11 bases match TRBD2. This CDR3 is 17 amino acids long. The ends lost 5 bases at V and 2 bases at J; junction bases unmatched: 7. Germline V gene lookup returns CDR1 SGHNT and CDR2 YENEEA. CDR3 in amino acids: CASSRKGTSGNTGELFF. The CDR3 nucleotides are TGTGCCAGCAGCCGTAAGGGGACTAGCGGTAACACCGGGGAGCTGTTTTTT.

CDR3 sequence (DNA): TGTGCCAGCAATACAGGGCTCGGCTACACCTTC. As protein: CASNTGLGYTF. V gene TRBV6-5 combines with J gene TRBJ1-2; the D gene is possibly TRBD1 (6 bases). This CDR3 has 11 residues. Between the trimmed V and J ends, which lost 7 bases and 8 bases, there was a span of 11 bases. Germline V gene sequence: CDR1 MNHEY, CDR2 SVGAGI.

This clone was counted a single time. This sequence joins TRBV5-1 and TRBJ2-1; D unclear. The V gene's germline CDR1 is SGHRS and CDR2 YFSETQ. Trimming shortened V by 0 bases and J by 6 bases, and 4 bases separated the two germline ends. There are 12 residues in the CDR3. CDR3 in amino acids: CASSLERNEQFF. The CDR3 DNA reads as TGCGCCAGCAGCTTGGAGCGCAATGAGCAGTTCTTC. The full variable domain, with the rest looked up from reference TRBV5-1 and TRBJ2-1, is KAGVTQTPRYLIKTRGQQVTLSCSPISGHRSVSWYQQTPGQGLQFLFEYFSETQRNKGNFPGRFSGRQFSNSRSEMNVSTLELGDSALYLCASSLERNEQFFGPGTRLTVL.

This clone was seen only once. The chain has TRBV6-2 or TRBV6-3 and TRBJ2-2, with 8 bases fitting TRBD1. The trim removed 6 bases at V and 0 bases at J, leaving 3 bases unmatched. The CDR3 runs to 15 residues. Germline V gene lookup returns CDR1 MNHEY and CDR2 SVGEGT. CDR3 in amino acids: CASSWDRPNTGELFF. The CDR3 DNA reads TGTGCCAGCAGCTGGGACAGGCCGAACACCGGGGAGCTGTTTTTT.

The V and J genes are TRBV19 and TRBJ1-3, with D perhaps TRBD1 (6 bases). The germline V gene has CDR1 LNHDA and CDR2 SQIVND (reference sequence). This CDR3 has 13 amino acids. The germline V and J ends were trimmed by 5 bases and 9 bases, with 14 bases remaining between them. As DNA, the CDR3 is TGTGCCAGTAGTCCAACGGACAGAAGCACCATATATTTT. The encoded protein is CASSPTDRSTIYF.

The V call is TRBV30, the J call TRBJ2-5; 7 nucleotides align to TRBD2. Germline assignment: CDR1 GTSNPN and CDR2 SVGIG (reference sequence). The CDR3 runs to 12 residues. Germline trimming cut 6 bases from V and 3 bases from J; bases unmatched to any gene: 4. The CDR3 spells CACQLAKETQYF. The CDR3 DNA is TGTGCCTGTCAACTAGCGAAAGAGACCCAGTACTTC.

The gene calls are TRBV28 and TRBJ1-5; possible D gene TRBD1, 5 bases. Germline V gene data show CDR1 as MDHEN and CDR2 as SYDVKM. The CDR3 is 14 residues long. V was pared by 4 bases and J by 1 base, with 8 bases between. This chain's CDR3 is CASSSGGSNQPQHF. The CDR3 bases are TGTGCCAGCAGTTCTGGGGGGAGCAATCAGCCCCAGCATTTT.

The chain links TRBV30 to TRBJ1-2; no definite D call. Germline assignment: CDR1 GTSNPN and CDR2 SVGIG (reference sequence). Trimming shortened V by 4 bases and J by 6 bases, and 12 bases separated the two germline ends. This CDR3 has 12 residues. CDR3 nucleotides: TGTGCCTGGATGAGGTTCCGAAATGGCTACACCTTC. This codes for CAWMRFRNGYTF.

This clone showed up just a few times. The J gene is TRBJ1-1, the V gene TRBV21-1; the tabulated D call, TRBD1, remains unverified against the DNA. TRBV21-1 is a known pseudogene. CDR3 length equals 15 residues. The DNA of the CDR3 is TGTGCCAGCAGCGCCCAGGACATCCAGAACACTGAAGCTTTCTTT. Encoded protein: CASSAQDIQNTEAFF.

The chain is built from TRBV7-3 and TRBJ1-2; 8 nucleotides agree with TRBD1. The CDR3 is made up of 13 amino acids. Per the germline V gene, CDR1 is SGHTA and CDR2 is FQGTGA. J lost 3 bases, V lost 5 bases, and 2 bases had no gene match. The CDR3 protein is CASSAQGDYGYTF. The CDR3 DNA is TGTGCCAGCAGCGCACAGGGGGACTATGGCTACACCTTC. The full variable domain, its missing parts supplied by reference TRBV7-3 and TRBJ1-2, is GAGVSQTPSNKVTEKGKYVELRCDPISGHTALYWYRQSLGQGPEFLIYFQGTGAADDSGLPNDRFFAVRPEGSVSTLKIQRTERGDSAVYLCASSAQGDYGYTFGSGTRLTVV.

The gene calls are TRBV2 and TRBJ1-6, with TRBD1 matching over 7 bases. Looked up from germline, CDR1 is SNHLY and CDR2 is FYNNEI. The trim removed 8 bases at V and 10 bases at J, leaving 23 bases unmatched. CDR3 length equals 18 residues. CDR3 sequence reads: CASSVRTDRSVDPSPLHF. In nucleotides, the CDR3 is TGTGCCAGCTCAGTGAGAACGGACAGGTCGGTCGACCCATCACCCCTCCACTTT.

The chain recombines TRBV27 with TRBJ2-7, with a weak D call TRBD2 (5 bases). Trimming removed 4 bases from V and 0 bases from J, with 7 bases in between. Germline values: CDR1 MNHEY, CDR2 SMNVEV (reference sequence). The CDR3 is 13 residues long. CDR3: CASSSGLSYEQYF. The CDR3 bases are TGTGCCAGCAGTTCAGGACTCTCCTACGAGCAGTACTTC.

A few counts support this clone. This chain uses TRBV25-1 with TRBJ2-7; TRBD2 agrees at 7 bases. This CDR3 is 13 amino acids long. The germline CDR1 and CDR2 sequences are MGHDK and SYGVNS. Unmatched junction bases numbered 11, after V lost 6 bases and J lost 9 bases. The CDR3 bases are TGTGCCAGCAGGCTAGCGGCCCTAGATGTGCAGTACTTC. Translating it yields CASRLAALDVQYF.

The chain couples TRBV30 to TRBJ2-5; D not certain. CDR3 length: 13 amino acids. V dropped 0 bases and J dropped 2 bases, with 7 bases sitting between them. Looked up from germline, CDR1 is GTSNPN and CDR2 is SVGIG (reference sequence). The CDR3 coding sequence is TGTGCCTGGAGTGTCAGGCCACAAGAGACCCAGTACTTC. It specifies CAWSVRPQETQYF.